Shown below are 24 T cell receptor beta chains from a single sample sequenced in a study of beta chain features in type 1 diabetes. Sequencing targeted expressed TCRB transcripts, as all isolated RNA had been reverse transcribed. Data came from immunoSEQ multiplex PCR; TCRdb stores just in-frame clones and leaves some out. This table has about 360,000 clones, around an eighth appearing once. The specimen sequenced was naive CD4+ T cells from blood. The origin of the receptors is a man aged 18 to 35 in good health.

This clone was found a few times. The chain joins TRBV5-4 to TRBJ2-1; 13 bases map to TRBD2. The germline gives CDR1 SGHNT, CDR2 YYREEE (reference sequence). The length of the CDR3 is 16 residues. With V trimmed by 3 bases and J by 3 bases, 3 bases remained unmatched. The CDR3 DNA is TGTGCCAGCAGCTCCCGGACTAGCGGGGGCTACAATGAGCAGTTCTTC. Protein product: CASSSRTSGGYNEQFF.

The V call is TRBV11-2, the J call TRBJ2-7; 14 nucleotides agree with TRBD2. V was pared by 2 bases and J by 11 bases, with 11 bases of the junction left unmatched. Germline V lookup: CDR1 SGHAT, CDR2 FQNNGV. CDR3 length equals 16 residues. CDR3 sequence: CASSLPGLAGAGSKYF. The DNA for the CDR3 is TGTGCCAGCAGCTTACCGGGACTAGCGGGAGCCGGGTCAAAGTACTTC.

V and J are TRBV6-5 and TRBJ2-7; 11 bases align to TRBD1. The CDR3 runs to 16 residues. Per germline, CDR1 MNHEY and CDR2 SVGAGI. Trimming cost V 0 bases and J 4 bases; bases outside gene matches: 5. The CDR3 is CASSYSGWDRGYEQYF. The CDR3 DNA follows: TGTGCCAGCAGTTACTCTGGTTGGGACAGGGGGTACGAGCAGTACTTC.

This clone was seen a few times. V usage is TRBV5-6 and J usage is TRBJ1-1, with a tentative D call TRBD1 (6 bases). The CDR3 is made up of 15 amino acids. Germline V gene data show CDR1 as SGHDT and CDR2 as YYEEEE. Trimming removed 3 bases from V and 5 bases from J, with 17 bases in between. CDR3 region: CASSSTRGAETEAFF. The DNA of the CDR3 is TGTGCCAGCAGCTCGACCAGGGGTGCGGAGACTGAAGCTTTCTTT. Drawing the rest from reference TRBV5-6 and TRBJ1-1, the complete variable domain is DAGVTQSPTHLIKTRGQQVTLRCSPKSGHDTVSWYQQALGQGPQFIFQYYEEEERQRGNFPDRFSGHQFPNYSSELNVNALLLGDSALYLCASSSTRGAETEAFFGQGTRLTVV.

The sample holds many counts of this clone. V usage is TRBV9 and J usage is TRBJ2-4; unclear D gene. The germline V gene encodes CDR1 SGDLS and CDR2 YYNGEE. V lost 4 bases, J lost 6 bases, and 14 bases lay in between. CDR3 length: 14 residues. CDR3 in DNA: TGTGCCAGCAGCCCCGTGCAGGTGGGAAACATTCAGTACTTC. It translates to CASSPVQVGNIQYF.

The V gene is TRBV5-1, the J gene TRBJ1-1; a possible D gene is TRBD1 (5 bases). Germline-derived CDR1 and CDR2 are SGHRS and YFSETQ. V was shortened by 0 bases and J by 6 bases, with 6 bases between the two germline ends. The CDR3 covers 12 residues. In DNA form, the CDR3 reads TGCGCCAGCAGCTTGGGGGGCCCTGAAGCTTTCTTT. As protein: CASSLGGPEAFF.

This clone was seen repeatedly, ten times or more. This chain uses TRBV7-9 with TRBJ2-7; TRBD2 is a possible D gene (6 bases). The CDR3 spans 14 residues. Germline V CDR1 and CDR2: SEHNR, FQNEAQ (reference sequence). V was pared by 9 bases and J by 0 bases, with 15 bases between. CDR3 in amino acids: CASCAGGSSYEQYF. As DNA, the CDR3 is TGTGCCAGTTGCGCCGGGGGAAGCTCCTACGAGCAGTACTTC.

This clone has more than one count but fewer than ten. V and J are TRBV18 and TRBJ2-1, with D unclear. The CDR3 extends over 17 amino acids. Trimming left V 0 bases short and J 0 bases short, with 12 bases between. Germline assignment: CDR1 KGHSH and CDR2 LQKENI. CDR3 sequence reads: CASSPPILDSSYNEQFF. The CDR3 bases are TGTGCCAGCTCACCACCGATCCTAGATAGCTCCTACAATGAGCAGTTCTTC.

V gene TRBV5-1 combines with J gene TRBJ2-1; D is possibly TRBD2 (6 bases). Trimming cost V 3 bases and J 13 bases, with 17 bases left between them. Germline V gene data show CDR1 as SGHRS and CDR2 as YFSETQ. The CDR3 loop spans 13 amino acids. The CDR3 is CASSYKRLDLQFF. In DNA, the CDR3 is TGCGCCAGCAGCTACAAAAGACTAGACCTACAGTTCTTC. The whole variable domain, remainder taken from reference TRBV5-1 and TRBJ2-1, is KAGVTQTPRYLIKTRGQQVTLSCSPISGHRSVSWYQQTPGQGLQFLFEYFSETQRNKGNFPGRFSGRQFSNSRSEMNVSTLELGDSALYLCASSYKRLDLQFFGPGTRLTVL.

Only a few counts were recorded for this clone. The chain uses TRBV29-1 and TRBJ2-7, with TRBD1 identical over 8 bases. Germline assignment: CDR1 SQVTM and CDR2 ANQGSEA. The CDR3 covers 16 residues. V shed 0 bases, J shed 2 bases, and the junction held 9 bases outside the gene matches. The CDR3 nucleotides are TGCAGCGTTGAAGATTCCAGGGGGCATCGTACCTACGAGCAGTACTTC. This sequence encodes CSVEDSRGHRTYEQYF.

This clone was counted only a few times. The V gene is TRBV4-3, the J gene TRBJ1-6; TRBD1 might be the D (5 bases). The germline gives CDR1 LGHNA, CDR2 YSLEER. The CDR3 length is 15 residues. V lost 4 bases and J lost 7, with 14 bases in between. Here the CDR3 DNA reads TGCGCCAGCAGCCCAGGTGGGAGGGGCAATTCACCCCTCCACTTT. Protein sequence: CASSPGGRGNSPLHF.

There are a few counts of this clone. The chain recombines TRBV30 with TRBJ2-7; TRBD2 is a possible D gene (6 bases). V lost 7 bases, J lost 2 bases, and 12 bases lay in between. Germline V gene sequence: CDR1 GTSNPN, CDR2 SVGIG (reference sequence). The CDR3 loop spans 12 amino acids. The CDR3 loop is CAYSGEAYEQYF. The DNA of the CDR3 is TGTGCCTACTCGGGAGAGGCCTACGAGCAGTACTTC.

The genes are TRBV7-2 and TRBJ1-5; D unresolved. The V and J ends lost 3 bases and 4 bases respectively, with 7 bases between them. The length of the CDR3 is 13 residues. Germline CDR1 SGHTA, CDR2 FQGNSA. The DNA of the CDR3 is TGTGCCAGCAGCTTTGCAGAAAATCAGCCCCAGCATTTT. As protein: CASSFAENQPQHF. The variable domain in full, with the rest retrieved from reference TRBV7-2 and TRBJ1-5, is GAGVSQSPSNKVTEKGKDVELRCDPISGHTALYWYRQSLGQGLEFLIYFQGNSAPDKSGLPSDRFSAERTGGSVSTLTIQRTQQEDSAVYLCASSFAENQPQHFGDGTRLSIL.

The chain employs TRBV9 and TRBJ2-3; D is unclear. Trimming left V 4 bases short and J 3 bases short, with 6 bases between. Germline assignment: CDR1 SGDLS and CDR2 YYNGEE. The CDR3 loop spans 12 amino acids. CDR3 sequence reads: CASSPYTDTQYF. The CDR3 DNA sequence: TGTGCCAGCAGCCCCTATACAGATACGCAGTATTTT.

This clone was observed a handful of times. The chain joins TRBV21-1 to TRBJ2-7; the D call in the table, TRBD2, was not verified against the DNA. TRBV21-1 represents a pseudogene. This CDR3 comprises 12 residues. CDR3 in amino acids: CASSLSADEQYF. CDR3 DNA: TGTGCCAGCAGCCTATCCGCCGACGAGCAGTACTTC.

J is TRBJ1-1 and V is TRBV7-2, with D perhaps TRBD1 (5 bases). V was pared by 7 bases and J by 6 bases, with 18 bases between. The germline gives CDR1 SGHTA, CDR2 FQGNSA. CDR3 size: 14 residues. This chain's CDR3 is CASTKGLDGAEAFF. The CDR3 DNA is TGTGCCAGCACCAAGGGGCTAGACGGCGCTGAAGCTTTCTTT.

This clone was observed a few times. This sequence joins TRBV6-6 and TRBJ2-6; weak D call: TRBD2 (6 bases). The V and J ends lost 2 bases and 0 bases respectively, with 8 bases between them. This CDR3 region has 16 residues. Germline CDR1 and CDR2: MNHNY and SVGAGI (reference sequence). The CDR3 coding sequence is TGTGCCAGCAGTTACGGAGGGGCCTCTGGGGCCAACGTCCTGACTTTC. This codes for CASSYGGASGANVLTF.

The V gene is TRBV7-9, the J gene TRBJ2-7; no clear D gene. The germline V gene encodes CDR1 SEHNR and CDR2 FQNEAQ (reference sequence). The CDR3 runs to 14 residues. Trimming took off 1 base at V and 2 bases at J, with 9 bases between the two ends. Here the CDR3 DNA reads TGTGCCAGCAGCTTAGGGCGGTACCCCTACGAGCAGTACTTC. Protein product: CASSLGRYPYEQYF.

This sequence joins TRBV6-5 and TRBJ2-7, with 8 positions matching TRBD1. CDR3 length: 12 residues. The J segment lost 3 bases and the V segment lost 8 bases, leaving 3 bases of the junction unmatched. The germline CDR1 and CDR2 sequences are MNHEY and SVGAGI. DNA for the CDR3: TGTGCCAGCCTAGGACAGGGCTACGAGCAGTACTTC. It encodes CASLGQGYEQYF.

As DNA, the CDR3 is TGTGCCAGCAGCAACAGACAGGGGGAGAATGAAGCTTTCTTT. This sequence encodes CASSNRQGENEAFF. The chain carries TRBV7-2 and TRBJ1-1, with TRBD1 identical over 9 bases. Looked up from germline, CDR1 is SGHTA and CDR2 is FQGNSA. The CDR3 runs to 14 residues. V gave up 5 bases and J gave up 7 bases; unmatched junction bases: 8.

The rearrangement links TRBV15 to TRBJ2-7, with TRBD2 matching over 8 bases. Germline CDR1 LNHNV, CDR2 YYDKDF (reference sequence). The CDR3 contains 17 residues. J lost 4 bases, V lost 0 bases, and 11 bases had no gene match. This CDR3 reads CATSRDAAGLGGYEQYF. The CDR3 DNA reads as TGTGCCACCAGCAGAGACGCTGCGGGACTAGGGGGGTACGAGCAGTACTTC.

In its sample, this clone was seen a few times. The chain carries TRBV11-2 and TRBJ2-3, with 7 bases fitting TRBD1. The V gene end was trimmed by 3 bases and the J gene end by 4 bases; junction bases not matched to a gene: 4. The germline CDR1 and CDR2 sequences are SGHAT and FQNNGV. The CDR3 runs to 14 residues. CDR3 coding DNA: TGTGCCAGCAGCTTTGACAGGGTTCCAGATACGCAGTATTTT. This translates into CASSFDRVPDTQYF.

This clone was seen a handful of times. The rearrangement uses TRBV9 and TRBJ2-3; 15 nucleotides match TRBD2. There are 17 residues in the CDR3. The V gene's germline CDR1 is SGDLS and CDR2 YYNGEE. Unmatched junction bases numbered 2, after V lost 3 bases and J lost 0 bases. CDR3 nucleotides: TGTGCCAGCAGCGCGGGGACTAGCGGGGGGAGCACAGATACGCAGTATTTT. It translates to CASSAGTSGGSTDTQYF.

This clone has more than one count but fewer than ten. This chain uses TRBV7-2 with TRBJ2-2; D possibly corresponds to TRBD1 (5 bases). Germline CDR1 reads SGHTA; CDR2 reads FQGNSA. CDR3 size: 15 residues. V lost 5 bases, J lost 4 bases, and 14 bases lay in between. CDR3 in amino acids: CASSLRQGATGELFF. In DNA form, the CDR3 reads TGTGCCAGCAGCCTCCGACAAGGGGCCACCGGGGAGCTGTTTTTT.